Listed here are 29 T cell receptor beta chains from one sample, sequenced in a study of blood T cells in healthy people across ages. With a J-beta primer mix and a sample-barcoded 5' primer, a second PCR ran 7 to 11 cycles. Using its own MiXCR run on the 5' RACE reads, TCRdb lists one record per CDR3 protein. Of approximately 1,700,000 distinct CDR3 sequences listed, about 39% are singletons. The sequenced sample was blood. The receptors here all came from a human donor in good health.

V is TRBV10-3 and J is TRBJ1-2; perhaps TRBD1 as D (5 bases). V lost 0 bases and J lost 4, with 9 bases in between. The V gene's germline CDR1 is ENHRY and CDR2 SYGVKD. This CDR3 region has 14 residues. The CDR3 DNA sequence: TGTGCCATCAGTGAGTCACGGGGCGTCTATGGCTACACCTTC. It encodes CAISESRGVYGYTF.

The rearrangement joins TRBV12-3 or TRBV12-4 to TRBJ1-5; TRBD1 agrees at 8 bases. The CDR3 spans 15 residues. J gave up 4 bases and V 5 bases, and 7 bases lay outside the gene matches. Here the CDR3 reads CASSDRGFLNQPQHF. The CDR3 DNA reads as TGTGCCAGCAGTGACAGGGGCTTCTTAAATCAGCCCCAGCATTTT.

In this sample, this clonotype turned up a few times. This sequence joins TRBV12-3 or TRBV12-4 and TRBJ2-4, with D perhaps TRBD1 or TRBD2 (5 bases each). V gave up 2 bases and J gave up 8 bases, with 10 bases separating them. There are 13 residues in the CDR3. The CDR3 region has the DNA TGTGCCAGCAGTTTAACCCGAGGGGACATTCAGTACTTC. As protein: CASSLTRGDIQYF.

The chain is built from TRBV20-1 and TRBJ1-2; tentatively, D is TRBD1 (5 bases). The CDR3 spans 13 residues. Germline V gene data show CDR1 as DFQATT and CDR2 as SNEGSKA (reference sequence). V was cut by 3 bases and J by 2 bases, with 10 bases left in between. In DNA form, the CDR3 reads TGCAGTGCTAGGAGGACAAGAAACTATGGCTACACCTTC. It codes for CSARRTRNYGYTF.

This clonotype was recorded a few times. V usage is TRBV4-2 and J usage is TRBJ2-7, with TRBD2 matching 7 bases. The CDR3 loop spans 15 amino acids. The germline gives CDR1 LGHNA, CDR2 YNFKEQ. Trimming took 0 bases from V and 2 from J; bases not matched to a gene: 4. The CDR3, as DNA: TGTGCCAGCAGCCAAGAGGGGGGGGGTACCTACGAGCAGTACTTC. Residues: CASSQEGGGTYEQYF.

The CDR3 reads CASSLDSGGALGANVLTF. CDR3 coding DNA: TGTGCCAGCAGCTTAGACAGCGGGGGGGCCCTCGGGGCCAACGTCCTGACTTTC. The chain couples TRBV7-8 to TRBJ2-6; 10 bases line up with TRBD2. V lost 1 base and J lost 4; bases outside the gene matches: 7. This CDR3 contains 18 residues. From germline, CDR1 is SGHVS and CDR2 FQNEAQ.

On this clonotype itself: The junction and the germline gene differ at one end; a read error may be behind it. The chain links TRBV7-9 to TRBJ2-3; D might be TRBD2 (5 bases). Germline V CDR1 and CDR2: SEHNR, FQNEAQ (reference sequence). The CDR3 spans 17 residues. CDR3 region: CASSPPTSSPSTDTRYF. CDR3 DNA: TGTGCCAGCAGCCCCCCGACATCTAGCCCAAGCACAGATACGCGGTATTTT.

The chain is built from TRBV4-1 and TRBJ2-7, with TRBD1 as a possible D gene (6 bases). The CDR3 has 16 residues. CDR1 MGHRA and CDR2 YSYEKL come from the germline V gene. Trimming removed 3 bases from V and 1 base from J, with 16 bases in between. The CDR3 coding sequence is TGCGCCAGCAGCCAGGCCGTCACAGGGATTTCCTACGAGCAGTACTTC. It yields the protein CASSQAVTGISYEQYF.

The V call is TRBV29-1, the J call TRBJ1-2; 11 bases are a match to TRBD1. The ends lost 6 bases at V and 1 base at J; junction bases unmatched: 7. This CDR3 comprises 15 residues. In germline, CDR1 is SQVTM, CDR2 ANQGSEA. The CDR3 loop is CSVPGQGADNYGYTF. DNA for the CDR3: TGCAGCGTCCCAGGACAGGGGGCGGATAACTATGGCTACACCTTC.

The chain couples TRBV29-1 to TRBJ2-7; D may be TRBD2 (6 bases). CDR3 length: 11 amino acids. Trimming cost V 4 bases and J 6 bases, with 10 bases left between them. The V gene's germline CDR1 is SQVTM and CDR2 ANQGSEA. CDR3 protein: CSVVWRGEQYF. The DNA of the CDR3 is TGCAGCGTTGTATGGCGGGGCGAGCAGTACTTC.

This clonotype was seen a handful of times. The genes are TRBV9 and TRBJ2-3; the D gene is possibly TRBD2 (6 bases). The V gene lost 3 bases and the J gene lost 1 base, with 15 bases spanning the gap. The CDR3 runs to 16 residues. Germline V gives CDR1 SGDLS, CDR2 YYNGEE. The CDR3 bases are TGTGCCAGCAGCGGTTTCGAATCGGGGGGCACAGATACGCAGTATTTT. It codes for CASSGFESGGTDTQYF.

This clonotype was recorded a few times. The chain uses TRBV12-3 or TRBV12-4 and TRBJ2-5; 8 bases match TRBD2. The V gene end was trimmed by 0 bases and the J gene end by 2 bases; junction bases not matched to a gene: 5. The CDR3 is 16 amino acids. The CDR3 sequence: CASSLARRGVQETQYF. CDR3 nucleotide sequence: TGTGCCAGCAGTTTAGCGCGGCGGGGGGTACAAGAGACCCAGTACTTC.

This clonotype has only a few counts. This chain connects TRBV10-3 to TRBJ2-1; D may match TRBD1 or TRBD2 (6 bases each). CDR3 size: 17 residues. Germline V gene data show CDR1 as ENHRY and CDR2 as SYGVKD. The V end was cut by 5 bases, the J end by 1 base, with 18 bases between. DNA for the CDR3: TGTGCCATCAGTAATTTGGGGGGCGGGTTATCCTACAATGAGCAGTTCTTC. Its protein is CAISNLGGGLSYNEQFF.

The J gene is TRBJ2-3, the V gene TRBV5-4; 7 nucleotides agree with TRBD2. CDR1 and CDR2 (germline): SGHNT, YYREEE (reference sequence). This CDR3 region has 18 residues. V lost 4 bases, J lost 2 bases, and 16 bases stayed unmatched. In DNA form, the CDR3 reads TGTGCCAGCAGCCCCAAGCGGGGCGCGGGGCTGAACACAGATACGCAGTATTTT. Amino acids: CASSPKRGAGLNTDTQYF.

This clonotype turned up a few times. The chain has TRBV11-1 and TRBJ1-6, with unresolved D. The germline gives CDR1 SGHAT, CDR2 FQDESV (reference sequence). The length of the CDR3 is 16 residues. Trimming removed 2 bases from V and 10 bases from J, with 18 bases in between. CDR3 coding DNA: TGTGCCAGCAGCTTAAGCCCTCTCCCAGAATTATCACCCCTCCACTTT. Residues: CASSLSPLPELSPLHF.

This clonotype was seen repeatedly, ten times or more. The V call is TRBV29-1, the J call TRBJ2-1; 8 bases map to TRBD1. Germline V gene sequence: CDR1 SQVTM, CDR2 ANQGSEA. This CDR3 is 15 amino acids long. The V and J ends lost 8 bases and 9 bases, in that order; junction bases with no gene match: 18. CDR3 in DNA: TGCAGCCTTCTCCGTTCGGGACAGGTAGTGAGTGAGCAGTTCTTC. It is translated as CSLLRSGQVVSEQFF.

The chain has TRBV4-1 and TRBJ2-5; D might be TRBD1 or TRBD2, each matching 6 bases. V was pared by 2 bases and J by 8 bases, with 18 bases between. Germline CDR1 MGHRA, CDR2 YSYEKL. This CDR3 spans 15 amino acids. The DNA of the CDR3 is TGCGCCAGCAGCCAAACAGGGACGGAGGGTGAAACCCAGTACTTC. It specifies CASSQTGTEGETQYF.

The chain links TRBV27 to TRBJ1-6; D not resolved. Between the trimmed V and J ends, which lost 3 bases and 8 bases, there was a span of 5 bases. Germline CDR1 reads MNHEY; CDR2 reads SMNVEV (reference sequence). The length of the CDR3 is 12 residues. The CDR3 DNA reads as TGTGCCAGCAGTTTTCGGGATTCACCCCTCCACTTT. It specifies CASSFRDSPLHF.

This sequence joins TRBV6-2 or TRBV6-3 and TRBJ1-2, with 10 bases matching TRBD1. The germline V gene encodes CDR1 MNHEY and CDR2 SVGEGT. The length of the CDR3 is 16 residues. V shed 0 bases and J 4 bases; nucleotides not matched to a gene: 5. CDR3 residues: CASSYSLRDRGYGYTF. Written as DNA, the CDR3 is TGTGCCAGCAGTTACTCCCTCCGGGACAGGGGCTATGGCTACACCTTC.

This clonotype was picked up many times. The V and J genes are TRBV7-2 and TRBJ2-6; TRBD1 agrees at 8 bases. V was clipped by 2 bases and J by 0 bases; unmatched bases: 3. The CDR3 is 17 residues long. Germline loops: CDR1 SGHTA, CDR2 FQGNSA. DNA for the CDR3: TGTGCCAGCAGCTTAAGGGACAGGTACTCTGGGGCCAACGTCCTGACTTTC. Translated: CASSLRDRYSGANVLTF.

This clonotype was seen a few times. The CDR3 coding sequence is TGTGCCAGCAGCCAAGCGTCATACAGGGACACTGAAGCTTTCTTT. It translates to CASSQASYRDTEAFF. This rearrangement joins TRBV4-2 to TRBJ1-1; possible D gene TRBD1, 6 bases. The CDR3 sequence is 15 residues long. The V gene's germline CDR1 is LGHNA and CDR2 YNFKEQ. V shed 1 base and J shed 3 bases, with 12 bases lying between them.

Regarding this clonotype: This is likely a read error, given that the CDR3 carries no conserved phenylalanine or tryptophan at its end. V and J are TRBV5-1 and TRBJ2-7; TRBD2 matches 11 bases. Germline V gene data show CDR1 as SGHRS and CDR2 as YFSETQ. Losses at the gene ends were 4 bases for V and 4 bases for J; bases not matched to a gene: 4. CDR3 length equals 14 residues. The CDR3 DNA reads as TGCGCCAGCAGCACGACTAGCGGGGCTTACGAGCAGTACAAC. It codes for CASSTTSGAYEQYN.

This clonotype was observed a handful of times. This chain links TRBV20-1 with TRBJ2-4, with 12 bases that match TRBD1. Trimming cost V 3 bases and J 13 bases; bases outside gene matches: 13. Germline CDR1 DFQATT, CDR2 SNEGSKA (reference sequence). CDR3 size: 15 residues. The chain's CDR3 is CSASPPGTGGPKQYF. The CDR3 DNA follows: TGCAGTGCTAGTCCCCCCGGGACAGGGGGCCCTAAGCAGTACTTC.

This clonotype was observed a few times. The gene calls are TRBV11-3 and TRBJ2-7, with no clear D. The CDR3 sequence is 14 residues long. Trimming stripped 6 bases from V and 2 bases from J, with 14 bases between. Germline lookup yields CDR1 SGHNT and CDR2 YENEEA. CDR3 amino acids: CASSSSLPPYEQYF. The CDR3 coding sequence is TGTGCCAGCAGTTCGAGCCTACCCCCCTACGAGCAGTACTTC.

This clonotype was seen a few times. The V call is TRBV20-1, the J call TRBJ2-6; the D call may be TRBD1 or TRBD2 (5 bases each). Germline CDR1 DFQATT, CDR2 SNEGSKA (reference sequence). The ends were cut back, 1 base at V and 1 base at J, with 14 bases in the middle. This CDR3 region has 17 residues. CDR3 DNA sequence: TGCAGTGCTAGAGGGGATGGGGGTTATTCTGGGGCCAACGTCCTGACTTTC. Amino acid sequence: CSARGDGGYSGANVLTF.

There are a few counts of this clonotype. The chain uses TRBV4-2 and TRBJ2-5; no firm D call. Trimming left V 3 bases short and J 2 bases short, with 7 bases between. The CDR3 runs 13 residues. Germline-derived CDR1 and CDR2 are LGHNA and YNFKEQ. As DNA, the CDR3 is TGTGCCAGCAGCCAGGATAAACAAGAGACCCAGTACTTC. Its protein product is CASSQDKQETQYF.

This chain connects TRBV6-1 to TRBJ2-1, with 11 positions matching TRBD2. Germline CDR1 MNHNS, CDR2 SASEGT. V was clipped by 5 bases and J by 10 bases; unmatched bases: 16. CDR3 length: 17 amino acids. CDR3 DNA sequence: TGTGCCAGCAGTCTAGCGGGGGGTCTCCTGAAGCCTTCCGAGCAGTTCTTC. Protein product: CASSLAGGLLKPSEQFF.

This clonotype has just a few counts. The chain has TRBV20-1 and TRBJ2-3; no definite D call. V was shortened by 7 bases and J by 2 bases, with 7 bases between the two germline ends. CDR1 is DFQATT, CDR2 SNEGSKA, per germline (reference sequence). This CDR3 is built from 11 residues. CDR3 sequence reads: CSVPYTDTQYF. The CDR3 DNA sequence: TGCAGTGTTCCATACACAGATACGCAGTATTTT.

The V gene is TRBV11-3, the J gene TRBJ2-5; weak D call: TRBD2 (6 bases). The CDR3 has 14 residues. The V gene lost 3 bases and the J gene lost 7 bases, with 15 bases spanning the gap. Germline-derived CDR1 and CDR2 are SGHNT and YENEEA. The CDR3 bases are TGTGCCAGCAGCTTTCGGGACTTCCCTTTGACCCAGTACTTC. This sequence encodes CASSFRDFPLTQYF.